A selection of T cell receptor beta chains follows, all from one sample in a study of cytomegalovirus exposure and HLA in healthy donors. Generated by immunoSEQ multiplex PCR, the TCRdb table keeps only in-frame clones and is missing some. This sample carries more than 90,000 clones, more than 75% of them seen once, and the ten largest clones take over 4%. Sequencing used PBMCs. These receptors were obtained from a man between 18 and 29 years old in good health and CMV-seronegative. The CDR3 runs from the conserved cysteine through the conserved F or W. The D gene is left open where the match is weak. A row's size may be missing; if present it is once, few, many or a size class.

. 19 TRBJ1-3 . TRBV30 TGTGCCTGGAGTTCCCGGGACAACCGATATTACAGCTCTGGAAACACCATATATTTT CAWSSRDNRYYSSGNTIYF
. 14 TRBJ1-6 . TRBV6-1 TGTGCCAGCAGTGGGAGGAGGGCCGGTTCACCCCTCCACTTT CASSGRRAGSPLHF
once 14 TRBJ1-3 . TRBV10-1 TGCGCCAGCAGTGATGAGCTTTCTGGAAACACCATATATTTT CASSDELSGNTIYF
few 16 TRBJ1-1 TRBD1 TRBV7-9 TGTGCCAGCAGCTTAGCCACACAGGGGTACGTCACTGAAGCTTTCTTT CASSLATQGYVTEAFF
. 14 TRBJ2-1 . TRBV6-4 TGTGCCAGCAGTGACGGGAGCTCCTACAATGAGCAGTTCTTC CASSDGSSYNEQFF
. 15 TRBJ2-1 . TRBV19 TGTGCCAGTAGTTTCCGGGACACTGCCTACAATGAGCAGTTCTTC CASSFRDTAYNEQFF
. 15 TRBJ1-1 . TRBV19 TGTGCCAGTAGTATGTACAGCCGTACGAACACTGAAGCTTTCTTT CASSMYSRTNTEAFF
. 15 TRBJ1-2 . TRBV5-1 TGCGCCAGCAGCTCCACTACAGGGAGCGGGGGTGGCTACACCTTC CASSSTTGSGGGYTF
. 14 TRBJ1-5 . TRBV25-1 TGTGCCAGCAGTGAGGCAGGGCAGGGACAGCCCCAGCATTTT CASSEAGQGQPQHF
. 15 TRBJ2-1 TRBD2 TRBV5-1 TGCGCCAGCAGCTCGGGACTAGCGGGTTACAATGAGCAGTTCTTC CASSSGLAGYNEQFF
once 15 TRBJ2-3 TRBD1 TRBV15 TGTGCCACCAGCAGAGCCGGGACAGACACAGATACGCAGTATTTT CATSRAGTDTDTQYF
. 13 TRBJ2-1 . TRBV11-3 TGTGCCAGCAGCTACCTCTCGGGAAATGAGCAGTTCTTC CASSYLSGNEQFF
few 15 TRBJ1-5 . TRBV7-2 TGTGCCAGCAGCCCGGACACGTCTGGGAATCAGCCCCAGCATTTT CASSPDTSGNQPQHF
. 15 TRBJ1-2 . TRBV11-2 TGTGCCAGCAGCCCACTTTCAAGTCTGAACTATGGCTACACCTTC CASSPLSSLNYGYTF
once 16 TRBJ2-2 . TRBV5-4 TGTGCCAGCAGCCGGCGGGCCCGAGCGAACACCGGGGAGCTGTTTTTT CASSRRARANTGELFF
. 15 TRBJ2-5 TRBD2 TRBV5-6 TGTGCCAGCAGCGCTAGCGGGCTCCCGGGGGAGACCCAGTACTTC CASSASGLPGETQYF
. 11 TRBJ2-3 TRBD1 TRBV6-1 TGTGCCAGCACCGTAGCGAGACAGGGGTATTTT CASTVARQGYF
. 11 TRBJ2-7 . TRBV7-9 TGTGCCAGCACCGGAGTCTACGAGCAGTACTTC CASTGVYEQYF
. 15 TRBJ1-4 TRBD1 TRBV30 TGTGCCTGGAGGGGGACAGGGAAGGGCGGAGAAAAACTGTTTTTT CAWRGTGKGGEKLFF
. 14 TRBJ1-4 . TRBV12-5 TGTGCTAGTGGTTCTGACAGGATTGGTGAAAAACTGTTTTTT CASGSDRIGEKLFF
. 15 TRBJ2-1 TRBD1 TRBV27 TGTGCCAGCAGTTTAAGGACAGGACGATACAATGAGCAGTTCTTC CASSLRTGRYNEQFF
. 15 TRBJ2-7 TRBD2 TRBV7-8 TGTGCCAGCATCCCGACTAGCGGGGGAACCTACGAGCAGTACTTC CASIPTSGGTYEQYF
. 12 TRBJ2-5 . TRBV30 TGTGCCTGGAGTAGCGCCGAAGAGACCCAGTACTTC CAWSSAEETQYF
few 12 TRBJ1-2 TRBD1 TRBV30 TGTGCCTGGACGGAGGACAGGGATGGCTACACCTTC CAWTEDRDGYTF
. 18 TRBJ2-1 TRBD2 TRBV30 TGTGCCTGGAGGGGCTACGGACTAGCGGATAGCTCCTACAATGAGCAGTTCTTC CAWRGYGLADSSYNEQFF
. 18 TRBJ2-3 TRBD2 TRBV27 TGTGCCAGCAGTTTAGGAGCGGGGGGGACCTCTAGCACAGATACGCAGTATTTT CASSLGAGGTSSTDTQYF
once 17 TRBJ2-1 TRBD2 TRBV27 TGTGCCAGCAGTCGGCCTGGGGGGCGGGGGGGATCCAATGAGCAGTTCTTC CASSRPGGRGGSNEQFF
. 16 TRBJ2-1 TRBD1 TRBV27 TGTGCCAGCAGTCCCGTGATAGGGACAGGGGTCAATGAGCAGTTCTTC CASSPVIGTGVNEQFF
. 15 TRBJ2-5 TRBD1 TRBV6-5 TGTGCCAGCAGCCTCGGGACAGGATCACAAGAGACCCAGTACTTC CASSLGTGSQETQYF
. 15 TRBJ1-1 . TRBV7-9 TGTGCCAGCAGCTTAGTTTCAGTTAACGAGGCTGAAGCTTTCTTT CASSLVSVNEAEAFF
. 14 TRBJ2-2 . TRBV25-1 TGTGCCAGCAGTGAATACGTCGGGACCGGGGAGCTGTTTTTT CASSEYVGTGELFF
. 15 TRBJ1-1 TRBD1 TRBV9 TGTGCCAGCACCCCCACGGGACAGGAGAACACTGAAGCTTTCTTT CASTPTGQENTEAFF
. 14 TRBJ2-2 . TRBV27 TGTGCCAGCAGACTAAGACCGAACACCGGGGAGCTGTTTTTT CASRLRPNTGELFF
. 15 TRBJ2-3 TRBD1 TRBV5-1 TGCGCCAGCAGCCCGGGACAGGGAGGGACAGATACGCAGTATTTT CASSPGQGGTDTQYF
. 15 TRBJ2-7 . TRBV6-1 TGTGCCAGCAGATCCGGGGGAGAGCGCTCCTACGAGCAGTACTTC CASRSGGERSYEQYF
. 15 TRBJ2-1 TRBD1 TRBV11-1 TGTGCCAGCAGCTTTGCGACAGGGGGCTACAATGAGCAGTTCTTC CASSFATGGYNEQFF
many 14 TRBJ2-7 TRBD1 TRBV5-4 TGTGCCAGCAGCCCCGGGACAGGGGGCTACGAGCAGTACTTC CASSPGTGGYEQYF
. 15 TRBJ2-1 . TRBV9 TGTGCCAGCAGCCAGGGGGACTCCTCCTACAATGAGCAGTTCTTC CASSQGDSSYNEQFF
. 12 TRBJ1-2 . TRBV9 TGTGCCAGCAGCGTAGGCACGAGTGGCTACACCTTC CASSVGTSGYTF
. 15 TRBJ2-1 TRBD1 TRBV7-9 TGTGCCAGCAGTTACCGGGACAGAATTAACAATGAGCAGTTCTTC CASSYRDRINNEQFF
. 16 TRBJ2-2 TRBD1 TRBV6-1 TGTGCCAGCAGTGCCGGACAGGTTGTGGTCACCGGGGAGCTGTTTTTT CASSAGQVVVTGELFF
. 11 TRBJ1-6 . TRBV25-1 TGTGCCAGCAGTGACGGTTCACCCCTCCACTTT CASSDGSPLHF
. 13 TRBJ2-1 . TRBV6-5 TGTGCCAGCAGTAAGGGACTTTCGGGAGAGCAGTTCTTC CASSKGLSGEQFF
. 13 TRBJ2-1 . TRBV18 TGTGCCAGCTCACCACCCGGGGGAGTCGAGCAGTTCTTC CASSPPGGVEQFF
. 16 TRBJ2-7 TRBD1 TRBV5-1 TGCGCCAGCAGCTCAGGACAGGGACCCGAATCCTACGAGCAGTACTTC CASSSGQGPESYEQYF
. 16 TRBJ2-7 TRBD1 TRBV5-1 TGCGCCAGCAGCTGGGGACCGGGACAGGGTAGCGGCGAGCAGTACTTC CASSWGPGQGSGEQYF
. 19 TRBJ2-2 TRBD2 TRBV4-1 TGCGCCAGCAGCCAACCTCCGGGACTAGCGGGGGGGAACACCGGGGAGCTGTTTTTT CASSQPPGLAGGNTGELFF
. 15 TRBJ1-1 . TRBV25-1 TGTGCCAGCAGTCCCCATACGGGTGGAATAGCTGAAGCTTTCTTT CASSPHTGGIAEAFF